Here is one T cell receptor (beta chain) with its context. No antigen is known for it. V dropped 2 bases and J dropped 1 base, with 14 bases sitting between them. The germline CDR1 and CDR2 sequences are GTSNPN and SVGIG (reference sequence). The CDR3 spans 15 residues. The data originate from a study of radiotherapy plus CTLA-4 blockade in lung cancer. The overall study: Patients showed objective responses in 18% of cases, and disease control was achieved by 30% to 35%. Study conclusions and caveats: It was early blood T cell clone dynamics, with interferon-beta, that reportedly best predicted response. There was expansion of tumor-derived TCR clones in blood after radiotherapy plus ipilimumab.

Chemo-refractory metastatic non-small-cell lung cancer patients were treated with focal radiation plus CTLA-4 blockade with ipilimumab. Clones were read by immunoSEQ multiplex PCR, and TCRdb kept only the in-frame ones, dropping some. The sample has 81,000 or so clones; 84% are singletons. The clonotype originates from a human donor with non-small cell lung cancer who had stable disease on radiotherapy plus ipilimumab. Source: peripheral blood, taken from a patient treated with radiotherapy plus ipilimumab. The V and J genes are TRBV30 and TRBJ1-2; D unresolved. The CDR3 sequence is CAWSFQSFSNYGYTF. In DNA, the CDR3 is TGTGCCTGGAGTTTTCAGTCTTTTAGTAACTATGGCTACACCTTC. Supplemented by reference TRBV30 and TRBJ1-2, the full variable domain reads SQTIHQWPATLVQPVGSPLSLECTVEGTSNPNLYWYRQAAGRGLQLLFYSVGIGQISSEVPQNLSASRPQDRQFILSSKKLLLSDSGFYLCAWSFQSFSNYGYTFGSGTRLTVV.